A selection of T cell receptor beta chains follows, all from one sample in a study of T-cell memory formation after mild COVID-19. TCRdb ran MiXCR on the 5' RACE reads and lists one entry per CDR3 protein. The repertoire holds around 340,000 distinct CDR3 sequences, about an eighth seen once, with 22% in the top ten. The sequenced sample consisted of PBMCs or a T cell subset sorted from them (not recorded which). These receptors came from a man aged 18 to 30 who had mild COVID-19 (a few samples of this study predate the infection). Cell type and time point are not known. Both conserved end residues are part of each CDR3. The order of the fields is D gene, clone size, J gene, V gene, CDR3 protein, CDR3 DNA. D genes are given only for firm matches. Clone size, where shown, is once, few, many, or a class for clones that have expanded.

D: .; size: few; J: TRBJ2-2; V: TRBV10-3; CDR3: CAISGDSNTGELFF; DNA: TGTGCCATCAGTGGCGACTCCAACACCGGGGAGCTGTTTTTT
D: .; size: few; J: TRBJ1-5; V: TRBV5-1; CDR3: CASRDDPNQPQHF; DNA: TGCGCCAGCAGGGATGATCCAAATCAGCCCCAGCATTTT
D: .; size: many; J: TRBJ2-7; V: TRBV12-3/TRBV12-4; CDR3: CASSFQSGYEQYF; DNA: TGTGCCAGCAGTTTCCAGAGTGGGTACGAGCAGTACTTC
D: .; size: once; J: TRBJ2-5; V: TRBV4-1; CDR3: CASSLVQGRNGETQYF; DNA: TGCGCCAGCAGCCTAGTACAGGGGAGGAACGGAGAGACCCAGTACTTC
D: .; size: .; J: TRBJ2-3; V: TRBV9; CDR3: CASSVSPGANTQYF; DNA: TGTGCCAGCAGCGTTTCCCCGGGTGCTAATACGCAGTATTTT
D: .; size: .; J: TRBJ2-5; V: TRBV2; CDR3: CASSAGLQETQYF; DNA: TGTGCCAGCAGTGCGGGGTTACAAGAGACCCAGTACTTC
D: .; size: few; J: TRBJ1-4; V: TRBV12-5; CDR3: CASGDSVATNEKLFF; DNA: TGTGCTAGTGGTGACAGCGTTGCAACTAATGAAAAACTGTTTTTT
D: .; size: many; J: TRBJ1-5; V: TRBV20-1; CDR3: CSAREAPGGGNQPQHF; DNA: TGCAGTGCTAGAGAGGCGCCGGGGGGTGGTAATCAGCCCCAGCATTTT
D: .; size: .; J: TRBJ2-3; V: TRBV6-2/TRBV6-3; CDR3: CASRDGGVDTQYF; DNA: TGTGCCAGCAGAGACGGGGGCGTCGATACGCAGTATTTT
D: .; size: .; J: TRBJ2-5; V: TRBV7-9; CDR3: CASSRDTVQETQYF; DNA: TGTGCCAGCAGTAGGGACACGGTGCAAGAGACCCAGTACTTC
D: .; size: many; J: TRBJ2-2; V: TRBV5-1; CDR3: CASSLFTGKNTGELFF; DNA: TGCGCCAGCAGCTTGTTTACAGGGAAGAACACCGGGGAGCTGTTTTTT
D: TRBD2; size: few; J: TRBJ2-3; V: TRBV4-3; CDR3: CASSQGLAGGVYF; DNA: TGCGCCAGCAGCCAAGGACTAGCGGGGGGTGTGTATTTT
D: .; size: few; J: TRBJ2-3; V: TRBV12-3/TRBV12-4; CDR3: CASSLAQAGVSTDTQYF; DNA: TGTGCCAGCAGTTTAGCGCAGGCTGGCGTCAGCACAGATACGCAGTATTTT
D: TRBD1; size: .; J: TRBJ1-1; V: TRBV9; CDR3: CASSGQGWSEAFF; DNA: TGTGCCAGCAGCGGACAGGGCTGGTCTGAAGCTTTCTTT
D: TRBD2; size: .; J: TRBJ2-2; V: TRBV12-3/TRBV12-4; CDR3: CASSLTSGRNTGELFF; DNA: TGTGCCAGCAGTCTTACTAGCGGGAGGAACACCGGGGAGCTGTTTTTT
D: .; size: .; J: TRBJ2-5; V: TRBV5-1; CDR3: CASSSLGSGETQYF; DNA: TGCGCCAGCAGCTCCCTCGGGTCGGGCGAGACCCAGTACTTC
D: .; size: .; J: TRBJ1-2; V: TRBV12-5; CDR3: CASGLVYDRNGYTF; DNA: TGTGCTAGTGGTTTGGTCTATGACAGGAATGGCTACACCTTC
D: .; size: few; J: TRBJ1-1; V: TRBV3-1; CDR3: CASSPRVYTEAFF; DNA: TGTGCCAGCAGCCCCAGGGTGTACACTGAAGCTTTCTTT
D: TRBD1; size: .; J: TRBJ2-1; V: TRBV27; CDR3: CASSTRAGTGHDNEQFF; DNA: TGTGCCAGCAGTACAAGAGCCGGGACAGGTCATGACAATGAGCAGTTCTTC
D: .; size: .; J: TRBJ2-5; V: TRBV5-4; CDR3: CASSSGAGETQYF; DNA: TGTGCCAGCAGCTCAGGAGCCGGGGAGACCCAGTACTTC
D: TRBD2; size: few; J: TRBJ2-3; V: TRBV6-1; CDR3: CASRTSGGPSTDTQYF; DNA: TGTGCCAGCCGGACTAGCGGGGGACCAAGCACAGATACGCAGTATTTT
D: .; size: .; J: TRBJ1-2; V: TRBV4-2; CDR3: CASSQDPGEPNYGYTF; DNA: TGTGCCAGCAGCCAAGATCCTGGGGAACCTAACTATGGCTACACCTTC
D: .; size: few; J: TRBJ2-5; V: TRBV7-9; CDR3: CASSLAAGPGETQYF; DNA: TGTGCCAGCAGCTTAGCCGCGGGGCCCGGGGAGACCCAGTACTTC